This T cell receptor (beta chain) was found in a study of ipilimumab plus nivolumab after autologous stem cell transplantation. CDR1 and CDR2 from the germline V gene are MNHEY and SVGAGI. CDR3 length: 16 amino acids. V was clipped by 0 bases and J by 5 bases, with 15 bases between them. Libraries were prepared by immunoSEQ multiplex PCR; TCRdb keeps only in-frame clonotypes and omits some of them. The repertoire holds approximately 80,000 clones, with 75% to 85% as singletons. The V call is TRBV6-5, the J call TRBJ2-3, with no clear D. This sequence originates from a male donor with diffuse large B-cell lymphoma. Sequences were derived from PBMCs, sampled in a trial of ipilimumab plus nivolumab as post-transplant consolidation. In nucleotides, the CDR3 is TGTGCCAGCAGTTACTCTGACGAGGCTATAGGAGATACGCAGTATTTT. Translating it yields CASSYSDEAIGDTQYF.